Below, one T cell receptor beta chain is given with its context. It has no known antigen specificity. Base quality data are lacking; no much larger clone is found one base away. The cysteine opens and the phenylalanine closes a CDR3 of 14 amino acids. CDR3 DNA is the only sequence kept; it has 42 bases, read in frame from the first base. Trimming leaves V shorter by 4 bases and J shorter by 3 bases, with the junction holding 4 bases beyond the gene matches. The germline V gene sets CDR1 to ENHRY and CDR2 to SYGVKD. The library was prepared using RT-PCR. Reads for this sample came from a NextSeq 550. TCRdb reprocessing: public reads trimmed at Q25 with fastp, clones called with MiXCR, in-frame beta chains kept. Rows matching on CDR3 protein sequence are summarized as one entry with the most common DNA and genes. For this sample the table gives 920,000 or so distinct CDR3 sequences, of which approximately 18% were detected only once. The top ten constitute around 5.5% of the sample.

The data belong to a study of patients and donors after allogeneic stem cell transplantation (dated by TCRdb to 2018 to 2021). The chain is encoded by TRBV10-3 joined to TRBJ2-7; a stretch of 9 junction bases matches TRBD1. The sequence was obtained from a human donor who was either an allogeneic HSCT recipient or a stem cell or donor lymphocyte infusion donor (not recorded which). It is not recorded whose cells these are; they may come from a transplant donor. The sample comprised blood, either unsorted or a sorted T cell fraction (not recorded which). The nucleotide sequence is TGTGCCATCAGTGGGGGGACAGGGTTCTACGAGCAGTACTTC. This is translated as CAISGGTGFYEQYF.